This TCR beta chain was sequenced in a study of human T cells and chemical hapten exposure. As for the study in general: Patch tests put 0.01% DPC on the upper back, and the results were checked at 6 days.

The CDR3 totals 18 residues. CDR1 SGHAT and CDR2 FQNNGV come from the germline V gene. The V end was cut by 0 bases, the J end by 0 bases, with 17 bases between. As for time point: patch test 1, 2 weeks after DPC sensitization. Treatment noted: therapeutic diphenylcyclopropenone sensitization with weekly scalp DPC. One entry per CDR3 protein, called by TCRdb with MiXCR from the RACE reads. The sample shows 65,000 to 85,000 distinct CDR3 sequences, 12% of them seen only once. The chain is built from TRBV11-2 and TRBJ1-1, with D possibly matching TRBD1 (6 bases). The sample here was whole blood, taken in connection with sensitization to the hapten diphenylcyclopropenone (DPC). The receptor was derived from a woman aged 55-69 years with alopecia areata. Some clones in this sample may be carry-over from other donors' samples. The CDR3 loop reads CASSLDPRARDMNTEAFF. CDR3 coding DNA: TGTGCCAGCAGCTTAGATCCCCGGGCCAGGGACATGAACACTGAAGCTTTCTTT.